This TCR beta chain derives from a study of blood T cell repertoires in COVID-19. Study at large: There were acute and convalescent COVID-19 samples, and they came from the United States, Italy and Spain. PBMCs, B-cell-depleted T cells, or T cells provided the cDNA or gDNA that made up the material.

Germline V CDR1 and CDR2: SGHNT, YYREEE (reference sequence). Trimming removed 1 base at V and 8 bases at J, with 13 bases between. The CDR3 consists of 14 residues. How the authors handled the data: Scientists estimated how many nucleated cells there were by amplifying reference gene primers. Clones were sequenced by immunoSEQ multiplex PCR, and TCRdb holds only the in-frame ones, with some missing. The V and J calls and clone size come from that table; D and trimming were worked out from the DNA. This table holds roughly 67,000 clones, around 85% found once. Material: peripheral blood. The receptor comes from a middle-aged man with active COVID-19. The genes are TRBV5-4 and TRBJ2-1; D is perhaps TRBD2 (5 bases). The CDR3 sequence: CASSLLSGSHEQFF. The CDR3 DNA reads as TGTGCCAGCAGCTTGCTTAGTGGGAGCCATGAGCAGTTCTTC.